These 26 T cell receptor beta chains were sequenced from one sample in a study of T cell repertoires in cytomegalovirus infection. TCRdb fed the reads into MiXCR, producing one record per CDR3 protein. The sample has about 310,000 distinct CDR3 sequences, 20% to 25% seen once; the top ten hold roughly 15%. For these receptors, no antigen is known. The sample in question was cultured PBMCs, obtained from culture after CMV antigen stimulation. The receptors derive from a human donor in good health (CMV status not recorded). Some clones in this sample may be carry-over from other donors' samples.

This clonotype was seen many times. The V and J genes are TRBV7-2 and TRBJ2-3, with a tentative D call TRBD2 (5 bases). This CDR3 is built from 15 residues. Germline loops: CDR1 SGHTA, CDR2 FQGNSA. V was pared by 5 bases and J by 2 bases, with 14 bases between. The DNA for the CDR3 is TGTGCCAGCAGCCCCGGACTGGGGAACACAGATACGCAGTATTTT. This encodes CASSPGLGNTDTQYF.

This clonotype was counted a few times. This rearrangement joins TRBV7-2 to TRBJ2-1, with 8 bases matching TRBD1. Germline loops: CDR1 SGHTA, CDR2 FQGNSA. The CDR3 has 16 amino acids. With V trimmed by 6 bases and J by 4 bases, 11 bases remained unmatched. The DNA for the CDR3 is TGTGCCAGCAGTCGATCGGACAGGGCGGTTTACAATGAGCAGTTCTTC. This codes for CASSRSDRAVYNEQFF. The variable domain in full, with the rest retrieved from reference TRBV7-2 and TRBJ2-1, is GAGVSQSPSNKVTEKGKDVELRCDPISGHTALYWYRQSLGQGLEFLIYFQGNSAPDKSGLPSDRFSAERTGGSVSTLTIQRTQQEDSAVYLCASSRSDRAVYNEQFFGPGTRLTVL.

The V gene is TRBV6-1, the J gene TRBJ2-1, with no clear D. Germline V gene lookup returns CDR1 MNHNS and CDR2 SASEGT. The CDR3 is 13 residues long. Trimming left V 6 bases short and J 3 bases short, with 9 bases between. In DNA, the CDR3 is TGTGCCAGCAGCGCTTGGGGCTACAATGAGCAGTTCTTC. Translation: CASSAWGYNEQFF.

Ten or more counts support this clonotype. The CDR3 spells CASSEFRGDTEAFF. CDR3 in DNA: TGTGCCAGCAGTGAATTTCGAGGGGACACTGAAGCTTTCTTT. The rearrangement links TRBV6-1 to TRBJ1-1, with D possibly TRBD1 on 5 matching bases. CDR3 length: 14 residues. The germline gives CDR1 MNHNS, CDR2 SASEGT. Trimming took off 2 bases at V and 3 bases at J, with 10 bases between the two ends.

The chain employs TRBV6-2 or TRBV6-3 and TRBJ2-7; weak D call: TRBD2 (6 bases). The CDR3 covers 14 residues. The germline CDR1 and CDR2 sequences are MNHEY and SVGEGT. V was cut by 7 bases and J by 0 bases, with 13 bases left in between. CDR3 nucleotides: TGTGCCAGCACACCAAGCGGGCCCTCCTACGAGCAGTACTTC. The encoded protein is CASTPSGPSYEQYF.

The rearrangement links TRBV14 to TRBJ2-3, with unresolved D. The V end was cut by 0 bases, the J end by 6 bases, with 7 bases between. CDR1 SGHDN and CDR2 FVKESK come from the germline V gene. CDR3 length equals 13 residues. DNA of the CDR3: TGTGCCAGCAGCCAAGAACTGAGGGATACGCAGTATTTT. Protein sequence: CASSQELRDTQYF. The whole variable domain, filled in from reference TRBV14 and TRBJ2-3, reads EAGVTQFPSHSVIEKGQTVTLRCDPISGHDNLYWYRRVMGKEIKFLLHFVKESKQDESGMPNNRFLAERTGGTYSTLKVQPAELEDSGVYFCASSQELRDTQYFGPGTRLTVL.

This chain uses TRBV11-3 with TRBJ2-3; 8 bases agree with TRBD1. With 1 base clipped from V and 2 bases from J, the junction kept 8 bases outside the gene matches. Germline V CDR1 and CDR2: SGHNT, YENEEA. This CDR3 contains 17 residues. CDR3 DNA sequence: TGTGCCAGCAGCTTAGCAGGGGGACAGGTATCCACAGATACGCAGTATTTT. Translating it yields CASSLAGGQVSTDTQYF.

In its sample, this clonotype was seen a few times. The gene calls are TRBV5-5 and TRBJ1-5; D uncertain. Germline assignment: CDR1 SGHKS and CDR2 YYEKEE (reference sequence). V dropped 0 bases and J dropped 3 bases, with 13 bases sitting between them. The CDR3 runs to 16 residues. CDR3 coding DNA: TGTGCCAGCAGCTTGGCCGGAGACCCCTACAATCAGCCCCAGCATTTT. Protein product: CASSLAGDPYNQPQHF. Full variable domain (rest looked up from reference TRBV5-5 and TRBJ1-5): DAGVTQSPTHLIKTRGQQVTLRCSPISGHKSVSWYQQVLGQGPQFIFQYYEKEERGRGNFPDRFSARQFPNYSSELNVNALLLGDSALYLCASSLAGDPYNQPQHFGDGTRLSIL.

The chain is built from TRBV9 and TRBJ1-4; 7 bases map to TRBD1. CDR1 SGDLS and CDR2 YYNGEE come from the germline V gene. With V trimmed by 4 bases and J by 8 bases, 11 bases remained unmatched. This CDR3 is 15 amino acids long. CDR3 bases: TGTGCCAGCAGCCCCAGGGCAGCAGGGGGAGAAAAACTGTTTTTT. This gives the protein CASSPRAAGGEKLFF.

The table lists this clonotype with a few counts. This chain joins TRBV7-9 and TRBJ2-7, with a possible D match to TRBD2 (5 bases). This CDR3 has 13 residues. Germline V CDR1 and CDR2: SEHNR, FQNEAQ (reference sequence). Between the trimmed V and J ends, which lost 5 bases and 4 bases, there was a span of 12 bases. CDR3 in DNA: TGTGCCAGCAGCCACCCCGGCGGGTACGAGCAGTACTTC. It codes for CASSHPGGYEQYF.

The chain recombines TRBV7-2 with TRBJ2-7; 15 nucleotides align to TRBD2. Germline-derived CDR1 and CDR2 are SGHTA and FQGNSA. This CDR3 spans 16 amino acids. The ends lost 5 bases at V and 4 bases at J; junction bases unmatched: 6. The CDR3 is CASSPGLAGGQYEQYV. CDR3 sequence (DNA): TGTGCCAGCAGCCCCGGACTAGCGGGAGGGCAGTACGAGCAGTACGTC.

The sample holds a few counts of this clonotype. The chain employs TRBV5-1 and TRBJ1-3; 10 bases are shared with TRBD1. CDR3 length: 16 amino acids. V trimming: 5 bases; J trimming: 2 bases; junction bases outside the gene matches: 7. Germline CDR1 SGHRS, CDR2 YFSETQ. Here the CDR3 reads CASRFSGTGAGNTIYF. CDR3 bases: TGCGCCAGCAGATTTTCCGGGACAGGGGCTGGAAACACCATATATTTT.

The V and J genes are TRBV24-1 and TRBJ2-3; 12 nucleotides line up with TRBD2. The CDR3 covers 17 residues. The germline gives CDR1 KGHDR, CDR2 SFDVKD. With V trimmed by 1 base and J by 2 bases, 3 bases remained unmatched. The CDR3 sequence: CATSDFGLAGYTDTQYF. The CDR3 region has the DNA TGTGCCACCAGTGATTTTGGACTAGCGGGGTACACAGATACGCAGTATTTT.

This clonotype has a handful of counts. The chain couples TRBV19 to TRBJ1-5; tentative D call: TRBD1 (5 bases). Germline V gene data show CDR1 as LNHDA and CDR2 as SQIVND (reference sequence). The CDR3 sequence is 13 residues long. Trimming stripped 4 bases from V and 4 bases from J, with 8 bases between. CDR3 nucleotides: TGTGCCAGTAGTACACAGGAAAATCAGCCCCAGCATTTT. Translation gives CASSTQENQPQHF. The full variable domain, with the rest looked up from reference TRBV19 and TRBJ1-5, is DGGITQSPKYLFRKEGQNVTLSCEQNLNHDAMYWYRQDPGQGLRLIYYSQIVNDFQKGDIAEGYSVSREKKESFPLTVTSAQKNPTAFYLCASSTQENQPQHFGDGTRLSIL.

CDR3 region: CASSLVGGGGNEQFF. For the CDR3, the DNA is TGTGCCAGCAGCTTAGTGGGTGGGGGGGGGAATGAGCAGTTCTTC. The chain employs TRBV7-9 and TRBJ2-1; 7 nucleotides match TRBD2. The CDR3 is made up of 15 amino acids. Germline V gene sequence: CDR1 SEHNR, CDR2 FQNEAQ (reference sequence). The trim removed 1 base at V and 7 bases at J, leaving 7 bases unmatched.

This clonotype was counted many times. The genes are TRBV7-9 and TRBJ2-1, with 8 bases lining up with TRBD2. The J segment lost 0 bases and the V segment lost 7 bases, leaving 5 bases of the junction unmatched. The CDR3 extends over 15 amino acids. Germline-derived CDR1 and CDR2 are SEHNR and FQNEAQ (reference sequence). CDR3 protein: CASTFGLASYNEQFF. CDR3 in DNA: TGTGCCAGCACCTTCGGACTAGCCTCCTACAATGAGCAGTTCTTC.

This clonotype was detected ten times or more. The genes are TRBV7-9 and TRBJ1-2, with TRBD1 matching over 9 bases. Germline CDR1 reads SEHNR; CDR2 reads FQNEAQ (reference sequence). The CDR3 spans 16 residues. V dropped 5 bases and J dropped 8; count of bases not matched to a gene: 15. The CDR3 loop reads CASSPAEDRGSVGYTF. CDR3 DNA sequence: TGTGCCAGCAGCCCAGCAGAGGACAGGGGAAGTGTGGGCTACACCTTC. Full variable domain (rest looked up from reference TRBV7-9 and TRBJ1-2): DTGVSQNPRHKITKRGQNVTFRCDPISEHNRLYWYRQTLGQGPEFLTYFQNEAQLEKSRLLSDRFSAERPKGSFSTLEIQRTEQGDSAMYLCASSPAEDRGSVGYTFGSGTRLTVV.

The rearrangement uses TRBV19 and TRBJ2-2; D call uncertain. The CDR3 covers 15 residues. The germline gives CDR1 LNHDA, CDR2 SQIVND (reference sequence). V lost 3 bases to trimming and J lost 2 bases, with 10 bases between them. The CDR3 region is CASSIVAANTGELFF. The CDR3 coding sequence is TGTGCCAGTAGTATTGTGGCGGCAAACACCGGGGAGCTGTTTTTT.

This clonotype has more than one count but fewer than ten. V usage is TRBV19 and J usage is TRBJ2-3, with TRBD2 as a possible D gene (6 bases). The germline CDR1 and CDR2 sequences are LNHDA and SQIVND (reference sequence). The CDR3 extends over 16 amino acids. V was cut by 7 bases and J by 2 bases, with 19 bases left in between. In DNA form, the CDR3 reads TGTGCCAGTATGAGGAGGGCGGGGCGAGTCACAGATACGCAGTATTTT. Translation: CASMRRAGRVTDTQYF.

The V and J genes are TRBV7-9 and TRBJ2-7; 12 bases are a match to TRBD2. CDR1 is SEHNR, CDR2 FQNEAQ, per germline (reference sequence). Trimming removed 5 bases from V and 3 bases from J; junction bases left unmatched: 8. The CDR3 totals 16 residues. The CDR3 DNA is TGTGCCAGCAGCGGACTAGCGGGAAGCTCGAACTACGAGCAGTACTTC. It is translated as CASSGLAGSSNYEQYF. Combining the CDR3 with reference TRBV7-9 and TRBJ2-7 gives the whole variable domain DTGVSQNPRHKITKRGQNVTFRCDPISEHNRLYWYRQTLGQGPEFLTYFQNEAQLEKSRLLSDRFSAERPKGSFSTLEIQRTEQGDSAMYLCASSGLAGSSNYEQYFGPGTRLTVT.

This chain uses TRBV28 with TRBJ1-2; no definite D call. Trimming cost V 3 bases and J 7 bases, with 12 bases left between them. CDR3 length equals 13 residues. From germline, CDR1 is MDHEN and CDR2 SYDVKM. DNA of the CDR3: TGTGCCAGCAGTTTTCCCAGCCTTCTTGGCTACACCTTC. Its protein product is CASSFPSLLGYTF.

The table lists this clonotype with many counts. The CDR3 DNA sequence: TGTGCCAGCTACCTCCCGCCCAGGGAGGAGGGCCAAGAGACCCAGTACTTC. This translates into CASYLPPREEGQETQYF. The chain joins TRBV7-2 to TRBJ2-5; D might be TRBD2 (6 bases). The CDR3 has 17 amino acids. Trimming removed 8 bases from V and 1 base from J, with 23 bases in between. Germline-derived CDR1 and CDR2 are SGHTA and FQGNSA.

This clonotype occurred many times. V is TRBV7-8 and J is TRBJ2-7; D gene uncertain. Germline CDR1 SGHVS, CDR2 FQNEAQ. The CDR3 has 13 residues. Trimming cost V 5 bases and J 4 bases, with 12 bases left between them. In DNA, the CDR3 is TGTGCCAGCAGCATTCGCCGGAGTTACGAGCAGTACGTC. Protein sequence: CASSIRRSYEQYV.

The chain joins TRBV27 to TRBJ1-5; 9 positions match TRBD1. This CDR3 region has 16 residues. Trimming at V came to 5 bases and at J to 4 bases, leaving 9 bases not matched to a gene. Germline values: CDR1 MNHEY, CDR2 SMNVEV (reference sequence). CDR3 in DNA: TGTGCCAGCAGTCCATCCAGAGGGACAGGGAATCAGCCCCAGCATTTT. Residues: CASSPSRGTGNQPQHF.

Concerning this clonotype itself: Its ends do not fully match the called genes, so a read error is possible. The chain has TRBV27 and TRBJ2-2; 10 bases align to TRBD2. Germline lookup yields CDR1 MNHEY and CDR2 SMNVEV (reference sequence). The CDR3 extends over 19 amino acids. CDR3 coding DNA: TGTGCCAGCAGTTTATGGGTAGCGGGAGGTCGAGGAGACACCAGGGAGCTGTTTTTT. Encoded protein: CASSLWVAGGRGDTRELFF.

This clonotype came up a few times. J is TRBJ1-1 and V is TRBV7-2; a possible D gene is TRBD1 (6 bases). Germline V CDR1 and CDR2: SGHTA, FQGNSA. There are 17 residues in the CDR3. V dropped 7 bases and J dropped 0 bases, with 21 bases sitting between them. The CDR3 DNA reads as TGTGCCAGCAACATCAGACCCTTAGGGGGGGTGAACACTGAAGCTTTCTTT. This codes for CASNIRPLGGVNTEAFF.